The clone carrying this T cell receptor (beta chain) has a handful of counts. The antigen is unknown. V trimming: 5 bases; J trimming: 3 bases; junction bases outside the gene matches: 8. This CDR3 contains 16 residues. The data stem from a study of T-cell memory formation after mild COVID-19. Study results and limitations: That cross-reactive memory joined was suggested by some responding clones appearing in pre-infection memory.

TCRdb ran MiXCR on the 5' RACE reads and lists one entry per CDR3 protein. The data hold 410,000 or so distinct CDR3 sequences, with less than 25% observed a single time. The clonotype comes from an adult woman who had mild COVID-19 (a few samples of this study predate the infection). Cell type and time point are not known. This chain connects TRBV12-3 or TRBV12-4 to TRBJ2-1; 9 bases map to TRBD2. Sequencing was carried out using PBMCs or a T cell subset sorted from them (not recorded which). The CDR3 loop is CASSLYSGRLYNEQFF. The DNA for the CDR3 is TGTGCCAGCAGTCTTTATAGCGGGAGACTCTACAATGAGCAGTTCTTC.